This T cell receptor (beta chain) was observed in a study of blood T cell repertoires in COVID-19. Study-level background: The samples span acute and convalescent COVID-19 from the United States, Italy and Spain.

This clone was seen only once. The CDR3 has 15 residues. V lost 7 bases and J lost 8; bases outside the gene matches: 14. The V gene's germline CDR1 is MDHEN and CDR2 SYDVKM. How the authors handled the data: From reference gene primer amplification, estimates of nucleated cell counts were derived. Profiled with immunoSEQ multiplex PCR; TCRdb holds only in-frame clones, not every one. The DNA was the basis for D and trimming; V, J and clone size are from that table. The sample shows 87,000 or so clones, about 87% of them seen only once. Sequenced input: peripheral blood. The rearrangement joins TRBV28 to TRBJ2-1; TRBD1 matches 7 bases. The clonotype was recovered from a human donor with acute or convalescent COVID-19. The donor label of this sample is uncertain. In DNA, the CDR3 is TGTGCCAGCACCCAGTCTCCGGACAGGCGGGATGAGCAGTTCTTC. It translates to CASTQSPDRRDEQFF.